Listed here is a single T cell receptor (beta chain). What it binds is not known. This entry belongs to a study of siplizumab effects on memory and regulatory T cells. Findings and limits, study-wide: Proliferating Tregs from siplizumab cultures lacked functional confirmation of suppression. A major contribution to the alloresponse seemed to be made by naive T cells, which seemed more diverse than memory cells. Memory cells that were CD4+ and unstimulated gave rise to alloreactive sequences, which siplizumab significantly reduced.

The assay was immunoSEQ multiplex PCR, and TCRdb's table has in-frame clones only and misses some. This sample carries about 100,000 clones, 91% of them seen once, and the ten largest clones take 0.14% to 0.15%. After removal of 5 bases from V and 7 bases from J, the junction contained 16 bases not matched to a gene. CDR1 is SGHKS, CDR2 YYEKEE, per germline (reference sequence). The CDR3 is 17 amino acids. The sequenced sample consisted of CD4+ T cells sorted from blood. This chain links TRBV5-5 with TRBJ2-1, with 9 bases aligning to TRBD1. The origin of this receptor is a human donor in good health. CDR3 DNA: TGTGCCAGCAGTATTACAGGGGGCCAGGATTTACTGAATGAGCAGTTCTTC. It translates to CASSITGGQDLLNEQFF.